Listed below are T cell receptor beta chains from one sample, sequenced in a study of blood T cell repertoires in COVID-19. The assay was immunoSEQ multiplex PCR, and TCRdb's table has in-frame clones only and misses some. The table includes about 40,000 clones, 79% detected once. What was sequenced was peripheral blood. All receptors come from an elderly woman with acute or convalescent COVID-19. CDR3s include the opening cysteine and the closing phenylalanine or tryptophan. A D gene is named only where the DNA matches it firmly. Clone size is not always given. Where it is, it says once, few, many or a class for expanded clones.

clone_size j_call d_call v_call cdr3_aa cdr3_nt
NA TRBJ1-2 TRBD1 TRBV28 CASSPSGTGIYGYTF TGTGCCAGCAGTCCCTCGGGGACAGGGATCTATGGCTACACCTTC
NA TRBJ1-6 NA TRBV18 CASSPQGRESPLHF TGTGCCAGCTCACCACAGGGCAGGGAATCACCCCTCCACTTT
few TRBJ2-1 NA TRBV12-3/TRBV12-4 CATTAYNEQFF TGTGCCACGACAGCTTACAATGAGCAGTTCTTC
NA TRBJ1-1 TRBD1 TRBV6-5 CASNRGAEAFF TGTGCCAGCAACAGGGGCGCTGAAGCTTTCTTT
NA TRBJ2-2 TRBD2 TRBV5-1 CASSFRAGEDTGELFF TGCGCCAGCAGCTTTCGAGCGGGAGAAGACACCGGGGAGCTGTTTTTT
NA TRBJ2-7 NA TRBV9 CASGRAPSYEQYF TGTGCCAGCGGCAGGGCGCCTTCCTACGAGCAGTACTTC
few TRBJ1-2 NA TRBV5-1 CASSLISTGSYGYTF TGCGCCAGCAGCTTGATTTCTACAGGTTCGTATGGCTACACCTTC
NA TRBJ2-5 TRBD2 TRBV30 CAWSSFTGLAGGKETQYF TGTGCCTGGAGTTCCTTCACGGGGCTAGCGGGAGGTAAAGAGACCCAGTACTTC
NA TRBJ1-2 TRBD1 TRBV10-3 CAISVDRGNYGYTF TGTGCCATCAGTGTGGACAGGGGGAACTATGGCTACACCTTC
many TRBJ2-5 TRBD1 TRBV4-1 CASSRLDRAGETQYF TGCGCCAGCAGCCGATTGGACAGGGCAGGGGAGACCCAGTACTTC
NA TRBJ1-6 TRBD1 TRBV28 CASSRDRGGLHF TGTGCCAGCAGTAGGGACAGGGGAGGCCTCCACTTT
NA TRBJ1-1 TRBD1 TRBV6-5 CASKGQAKWGAEAFF TGTGCCAGCAAGGGACAGGCCAAATGGGGGGCTGAAGCTTTCTTT
NA TRBJ2-1 NA TRBV11-2 CASSLDRAMARGYNEQFF TGTGCCAGCAGCTTAGATAGGGCAATGGCTAGGGGCTACAATGAGCAGTTCTTC
NA TRBJ1-1 NA TRBV5-6 CASSLIMNTEAFF TGTGCCAGCAGCTTGATCATGAACACTGAAGCTTTCTTT
once TRBJ2-1 TRBD2 TRBV2 CASSTTGLLYNEQFF TGTGCCAGCAGTACCACGGGACTACTCTACAATGAGCAGTTCTTC
NA TRBJ2-7 TRBD1 TRBV7-9 CASSRQGALSYEQYF TGTGCCAGCAGCCGACAGGGGGCACTATCCTACGAGCAGTACTTC